The clone carrying this T cell receptor beta chain was seen a few times. Antigen: not known. The data belong to a study of blood T cells in healthy people across ages. The overall study: With template switching, about one barcoded beta molecule was captured per two T cells.

This CDR3 contains 17 residues. CDR1 MNHEY and CDR2 SMNVEV come from the germline V gene (reference sequence). V gave up 0 bases and J gave up 5 bases; unmatched junction bases: 11. Study observations and caveats: The unsorted PBMCs prevented any conclusive comparison of naive versus antigen-experienced cells.

Next came a second PCR, run for 7 to 11 cycles, which used a sample-barcoded 5' primer along with a J-beta primer mix. Each CDR3 protein gets one entry after TCRdb re-called the 5' RACE reads with MiXCR. Of 600,000 to 650,000 distinct CDR3 sequences listed, about 54% were seen once; the top ten hold 30% to 45%. Sequenced: blood. The chain has TRBV27 and TRBJ2-5; 8 positions match TRBD1. The origin of this receptor is a man in his 60s in good health. In nucleotides, the CDR3 is TGTGCCAGCAGTTTATCGGGGTTCGACAGGGGTATGGAGACCCAGTACTTC. Protein product: CASSLSGFDRGMETQYF.